The T cell receptor beta chain under discussion was sequenced for a study of T cells in tumors after PD-1 blockade (dated by TCRdb to about 2019). Regarding the complete study: Patients were excluded if they had prior checkpoint blockade, use of systemic immunosuppressants, or recent radiotherapy or other anti-cancer therapy within 4 weeks. Patients received pembrolizumab 200 mg every 3 weeks or cemiplimab 350 mg every 2 weeks. A subset of patients also received ongoing daily vismodegib 150 mg during anti-PD-1 treatment. Peripheral blood samples averaged about 110,000 TCR templates (range roughly 22,000-290,000) and roughly 40,000 unique clonotypes. Paired single-cell RNA and TCR sequencing was done in the study on site-matched tumors from patients with BCC or SCC, both before and after anti-PD-1 therapy. To compare clonotypes in blood versus tumor, bulk TCR sequencing was run on roughly 10 peripheral blood samples drawn from 4 or 5 patients. Clinical response was assessed using RECIST version 1.1.

Worth noting for this clone: Its recognized antigen is unknown. Per-nucleotide qualities are absent, and no much larger clonotype sits a single base away.

From the germline V gene, CDR1 is SGHTA and CDR2 is FQGNSA. Trimming at the junction amounts to 1 base on V and 2 bases on J, and the germline ends lie 8 bases apart. Measured from the cysteine to the phenylalanine, the CDR3 is 14 residues long. The DNA shown is the 42-base CDR3, in frame from base 1. Per the publication, the time point label means: before anti-PD-1 therapy. For bulk TCRbeta sequencing, genomic DNA was extracted from tumor biopsies or peripheral blood, and input amounts ranged from about 616 ng to 6,500 ng. Every patient was a poor candidate for surgical resection and had histologically proven advanced or metastatic basal or squamous cell carcinoma. The basal cell carcinoma cohort comprised around eleven patients, of whom 8 had bulk tumor TCR sequencing. Beyond this particular receptor, the publication reports: The source of novel T cell clones was not identified, and lymphoid organs or rare unexpanded clones within the tumor or the tumor periphery could be included among the possible sources. Roughly two fifths of tumor TCR clonotypes were detected in blood, and some novel exhausted tumor clones were observed in pre-treatment blood, which was taken as suggesting peripheral recruitment.

The immunoSEQ platform was used to carry out deep TCRbeta sequencing. Under the source paper's analysis protocol: For further analysis, only productive rearrangements were exported from the immunoSEQ Analyzer. Bulk TCRbeta clonotypes were assigned T cell phenotypes by matching to single-cell RNA+TCR-seq clones sharing the same TCRbeta sequence. Clone enrichment in tumor was calculated as tumor frequency divided by PBMC frequency from bulk TCR sequencing. GLIPH was used to sort TCRs into specificity groups, which are clusters of distinct TCRs that likely recognize common antigens through shared CDR3 motifs. Not all clones reach the TCRdb copy of this immuneACCESS table, which keeps in-frame sequences only. Checked studies attribute under half of the gap to unresolved V genes and leave the rest unexplained. D and trimming come from the DNA, and the V and J calls and clone size come from that table. The sample table lists tens of thousands of clones, over 70% of them with a count of one. The ten largest make up approximately 4.1% of the sample.

The TCR was taken from a human donor with basal cell carcinoma. The sequences come from PBMCs, collected before anti-PD-1 treatment. The chain is assembled from TRBV7-2 and TRBJ2-5, with the D assignment possibly TRBD1 or TRBD2, given 5 matching bases for each. Here is the DNA: TGTGCCAGCAGCTTAGATGGGGGACAAGAGACCCAGTACTTC. Its protein reads: CASSLDGGQETQYF.